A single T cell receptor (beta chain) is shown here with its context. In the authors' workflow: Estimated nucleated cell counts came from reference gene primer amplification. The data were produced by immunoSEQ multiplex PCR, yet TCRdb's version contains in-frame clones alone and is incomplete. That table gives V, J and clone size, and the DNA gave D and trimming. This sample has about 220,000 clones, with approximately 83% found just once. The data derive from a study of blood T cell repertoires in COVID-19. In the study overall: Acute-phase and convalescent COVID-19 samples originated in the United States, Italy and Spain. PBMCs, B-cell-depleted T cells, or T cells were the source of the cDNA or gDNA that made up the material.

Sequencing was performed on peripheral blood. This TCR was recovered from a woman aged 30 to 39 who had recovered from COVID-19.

The CDR3 protein is CSVVRNTEAFF. CDR3 DNA: TGCAGCGTTGTGAGGAACACTGAAGCTTTCTTT. V is TRBV29-1 and J is TRBJ1-1, with D hard to call. CDR3 size: 11 residues. V shed 4 bases and J shed 1 base, with 4 bases lying between them. Looked up from germline, CDR1 is SQVTM and CDR2 is ANQGSEA.